This T cell receptor (beta chain) was found in a study of vaccination effects on CD4 cells after COVID-19. The CDR3 contains 14 residues. V lost 0 bases and J lost 0, with 6 bases in between. Germline CDR1 and CDR2: SGDLS and YYNGEE. Worth noting for this clone: Its antigen is currently unknown. The sample has other DNA sequences that encode this CDR3 too.

Before sequencing took place, the ViraFEST assay used viral peptide pools to expand antigen-specific CD4+ T cells. Following culture for under 12 days, CD4+ T cells were isolated. Participants received two doses of either the BNT162b2 or mRNA-1273 vaccine. Cultures got half-medium changes with IL-2 on days 3 and 7. TCRdb's table, derived via immunoSEQ multiplex PCR, lists solely in-frame clones and lacks some. The profile shows approximately 61,000 clones, 55% to 85% of them singletons. The TCR originated in a human donor who received a COVID-19 vaccine. The genes are TRBV9 and TRBJ2-5; D remains unclear. This specimen was CD4+ T cells from PBMCs cultured with HCoV-229E spike peptides, taken after COVID-19 vaccination. CDR3 in amino acids: CASSVGDHQETQYF. The CDR3 region has the DNA TGTGCCAGCAGCGTAGGCGACCACCAAGAGACCCAGTACTTC.